The 21 T cell receptor beta chains reported below all come from one sample, sequenced in a study of shared clonotypes between healthy human individuals. Sequencing used immunoSEQ multiplex PCR; TCRdb keeps in-frame clones, though not all of them. Altogether about 470,000 clones are present, 70% to 80% being singletons, with the ten largest covering roughly an eighth. The sample comprised PBMCs. These TCRs come from a woman aged 40 to 50 in good health. Some clones in this sample may be carry-over from other donors' samples.

J is TRBJ2-1 and V is TRBV5-4, with D perhaps TRBD1 (6 bases). Germline lookup yields CDR1 SGHNT and CDR2 YYREEE (reference sequence). The CDR3 is 13 residues long. The V gene lost 0 bases and the J gene lost 5 bases, with 6 bases spanning the gap. This chain's CDR3 is CASSLGGHNEQFF. The CDR3 bases are TGTGCCAGCAGCTTGGGGGGGCACAATGAGCAGTTCTTC.

The CDR3 spells CASSPRQFEAFF. Written as DNA, the CDR3 is TGTGCCAGCAGTCCCAGACAGTTTGAAGCTTTCTTT. The gene calls are TRBV28 and TRBJ1-1; D is possibly TRBD1 (5 bases). This CDR3 contains 12 residues. CDR1 is MDHEN and CDR2 is SYDVKM in the germline V gene. The V and J ends lost 5 bases and 7 bases respectively, with 11 bases between them.

The V and J genes are TRBV7-2 and TRBJ2-5, with D unclear. The V gene lost 1 base and the J gene lost 6 bases, with 12 bases spanning the gap. CDR3 length equals 14 residues. Germline CDR1 reads SGHTA; CDR2 reads FQGNSA. CDR3 loop: CASSLDARVKTQYF. The CDR3, as DNA: TGTGCCAGCAGCTTAGATGCCCGTGTTAAGACCCAGTACTTC. Full variable domain (outside the CDR3, taken from reference TRBV7-2 and TRBJ2-5): GAGVSQSPSNKVTEKGKDVELRCDPISGHTALYWYRQSLGQGLEFLIYFQGNSAPDKSGLPSDRFSAERTGGSVSTLTIQRTQQEDSAVYLCASSLDARVKTQYFGPGTRLLVL.

This sequence joins TRBV7-6 and TRBJ2-7; D remains unclear. The germline V and J ends were trimmed by 4 bases and 8 bases, with 18 bases remaining between them. Germline assignment: CDR1 SGHVS and CDR2 FNYEAQ. This CDR3 has 14 amino acids. The CDR3 protein is CASSSVAGPDQQYF. DNA of the CDR3: TGTGCCAGCAGCTCCGTAGCAGGCCCTGATCAGCAGTACTTC.

This CDR3 is CASSYRPGDEQYF. In DNA form, the CDR3 reads TGTGCCAGCAGCTACAGACCAGGGGACGAGCAGTACTTC. The chain couples TRBV5-6 to TRBJ2-7; D may be TRBD1 (6 bases). The V end was cut by 3 bases, the J end by 5 bases, with 12 bases between. Germline loops: CDR1 SGHDT, CDR2 YYEEEE. The CDR3 runs 13 residues. The full variable domain, its missing parts supplied by reference TRBV5-6 and TRBJ2-7, is DAGVTQSPTHLIKTRGQQVTLRCSPKSGHDTVSWYQQALGQGPQFIFQYYEEEERQRGNFPDRFSGHQFPNYSSELNVNALLLGDSALYLCASSYRPGDEQYFGPGTRLTVT.

The CDR3 sequence: CASSLYNQPQHF. CDR3 DNA: TGTGCCAGCAGCTTGTATAATCAGCCCCAGCATTTT. The chain employs TRBV5-8 and TRBJ1-5; D is unclear. The V end was cut by 1 base, the J end by 4 bases, with 3 bases between. The CDR3 is 12 amino acids. Germline lookup yields CDR1 SGHTS and CDR2 YDEGEE.

The chain couples TRBV28 to TRBJ2-7, with TRBD1 matching over 7 bases. The V gene end was trimmed by 5 bases and the J gene end by 1 base; junction bases not matched to a gene: 2. CDR3 length equals 13 residues. The germline V gene has CDR1 MDHEN and CDR2 SYDVKM. The CDR3 DNA follows: TGTGCCAGCAGTGAGGGACAGTCCTACGAGCAGTACTTC. This codes for CASSEGQSYEQYF.

The chain joins TRBV27 to TRBJ1-6; D not certain. V was clipped by 4 bases and J by 9 bases, with 10 bases between them. Germline V gives CDR1 MNHEY, CDR2 SMNVEV (reference sequence). CDR3 size: 13 residues. CDR3 loop: CASSWSLRSPLHF. CDR3 DNA: TGTGCCAGCAGTTGGAGCCTGCGTTCACCCCTCCACTTT.

The J gene is TRBJ1-3, the V gene TRBV29-1; tentative D call: TRBD1 (6 bases). CDR1 SQVTM and CDR2 ANQGSEA come from the germline V gene. CDR3 size: 17 residues. Trimming cost V 1 base and J 0 bases, with 16 bases left between them. The CDR3 DNA follows: TGCAGCGTTGAAGGCGTGAGGGGGGCCAGCTCTGGAAACACCATATATTTT. Encoded protein: CSVEGVRGASSGNTIYF.

The V gene is TRBV6-1, the J gene TRBJ2-1; TRBD2 matches 7 bases. The CDR3 runs 13 residues. Germline-derived CDR1 and CDR2 are MNHNS and SASEGT. The J segment lost 0 bases and the V segment lost 9 bases, leaving 2 bases of the junction unmatched. The CDR3: CASKRGSYNEQFF. The CDR3 DNA reads TGTGCCAGTAAGCGGGGCTCCTACAATGAGCAGTTCTTC.

The chain combines TRBV19 with TRBJ1-3, with 9 bases identical to TRBD1. CDR3 length: 15 amino acids. With 9 bases clipped from V and 4 bases from J, the junction kept 10 bases outside the gene matches. Germline V gene lookup returns CDR1 LNHDA and CDR2 SQIVND (reference sequence). The CDR3: CARGEDRGSGNTIYF. CDR3 nucleotides: TGTGCCAGGGGAGAGGACAGGGGTTCCGGAAACACCATATATTTT.

The V gene is TRBV4-2, the J gene TRBJ1-1; D is unclear. This CDR3 comprises 13 residues. The V end was cut by 2 bases, the J end by 6 bases, with 10 bases between. The V gene's germline CDR1 is LGHNA and CDR2 YNFKEQ. CDR3 nucleotide sequence: TGTGCCAGCAGCCAATTCTCCGACGCTGAAGCTTTCTTT. It specifies CASSQFSDAEAFF.

This clone was counted a few times. A far larger clone is off by one base, so a read error is likely. This specimen includes other DNA sequences encoding the same CDR3. The V call is TRBV15, the J call TRBJ2-7, with D uncertain. The germline gives CDR1 LNHNV, CDR2 YYDKDF (reference sequence). Trimming cost V 0 bases and J 5 bases, with 5 bases left between them. The CDR3 extends over 12 amino acids. The DNA of the CDR3 is TGTGCCACCAGCAGAGATGAAGACGAGCAGTACTTC. Translation: CATSRDEDEQYF.

The CDR3 here is CATSSSRDAWDNEQFF. As DNA, the CDR3 is TGTGCCACCAGCAGTTCGCGGGACGCATGGGACAATGAGCAGTTCTTC. The chain combines TRBV15 with TRBJ2-1, with a tentative D call TRBD2 (6 bases). Germline-derived CDR1 and CDR2 are LNHNV and YYDKDF (reference sequence). The CDR3 is 16 amino acids. V lost 3 bases to trimming and J lost 5 bases, with 17 bases between them.

This clone was seen only a few times. The chain links TRBV5-6 to TRBJ2-7, with unresolved D. The germline V and J ends were trimmed by 4 bases and 5 bases, with 13 bases remaining between them. This CDR3 is built from 13 residues. Germline-derived CDR1 and CDR2 are SGHDT and YYEEEE. The CDR3 here is CASSLSSIHEQYF. The DNA of the CDR3 is TGTGCCAGCAGCCTCTCCTCCATCCACGAGCAGTACTTC.

This chain links TRBV29-1 with TRBJ2-1; 11 bases are shared with TRBD2. J gave up 5 bases and V 7 bases, and 7 bases lay outside the gene matches. CDR3 length equals 14 residues. CDR1 is SQVTM, CDR2 ANQGSEA, per germline. CDR3 sequence reads: CSARGTSGDNEQFF. The CDR3 DNA reads TGCAGCGCCAGAGGGACTAGCGGCGACAATGAGCAGTTCTTC.

This clone was detected only once. The chain is built from TRBV28 and TRBJ2-7, with TRBD1 as a possible D gene (6 bases). This CDR3 is built from 12 residues. CDR1 is MDHEN, CDR2 SYDVKM, per germline. V was trimmed by 8 bases and J by 3 bases, leaving 11 bases between them. The CDR3 region is CASRDTFYEQYF. In DNA form, the CDR3 reads TGTGCCAGCCGGGACACATTCTACGAGCAGTACTTC.

The chain uses TRBV13 and TRBJ2-7; TRBD1 matches 7 bases. CDR1 and CDR2 (germline): PRHDT, FYEKMQ (reference sequence). There are 14 residues in the CDR3. V was clipped by 5 bases and J by 0 bases; unmatched bases: 4. The CDR3 DNA is TGTGCCAGCAGCCGGGGACAGCACTCCTACGAGCAGTACTTC. It is translated as CASSRGQHSYEQYF.

The chain joins TRBV7-9 to TRBJ2-5; TRBD1 matches at 10 bases. V shed 5 bases, J shed 4 bases, and the junction held 7 bases outside the gene matches. The CDR3 consists of 15 residues. Germline loops: CDR1 SEHNR, CDR2 FQNEAQ (reference sequence). CDR3 sequence reads: CASSPRDRGTETQYF. In nucleotides, the CDR3 is TGTGCCAGCAGCCCCCGGGACAGGGGTACAGAGACCCAGTACTTC.

This clone was picked up one time. The V and J genes are TRBV15 and TRBJ1-5; TRBD1 matches 7 bases. In germline, CDR1 is LNHNV, CDR2 YYDKDF (reference sequence). This CDR3 has 14 amino acids. Germline trimming cut 0 bases from V and 7 bases from J; bases unmatched to any gene: 3. The CDR3 DNA reads as TGTGCCACCAGCAGAGATAACAGGGGCCAGCCCCAGCATTTT. This codes for CATSRDNRGQPQHF.

In its sample, this clone was seen many times. The chain combines TRBV30 with TRBJ2-3, with D tentatively TRBD1 or TRBD2 (5 bases each). This CDR3 spans 12 amino acids. Germline V gene sequence: CDR1 GTSNPN, CDR2 SVGIG (reference sequence). Trimming stripped 1 base from V and 5 bases from J, with 7 bases between. The CDR3 DNA sequence: TGTGCCTGGAGTGCTGGGGGAGATACGCAGTATTTT. Its protein is CAWSAGGDTQYF.